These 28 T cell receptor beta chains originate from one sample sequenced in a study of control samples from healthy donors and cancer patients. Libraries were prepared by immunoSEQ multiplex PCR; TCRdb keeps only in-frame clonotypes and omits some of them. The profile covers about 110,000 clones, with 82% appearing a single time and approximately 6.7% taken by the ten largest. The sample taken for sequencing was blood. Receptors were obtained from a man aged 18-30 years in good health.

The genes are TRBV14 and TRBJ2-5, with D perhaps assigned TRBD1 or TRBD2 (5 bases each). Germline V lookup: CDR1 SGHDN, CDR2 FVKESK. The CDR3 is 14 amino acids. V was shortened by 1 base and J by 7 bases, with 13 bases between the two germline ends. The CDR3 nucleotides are TGTGCCAGCAGCCAAGGGGGGTCACCAGGGACCCAGTACTTC. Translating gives CASSQGGSPGTQYF.

CDR3 coding DNA: TGTGCCACCAGGGGAGGAGGCACCGGGGAGCTGTTTTTT. This codes for CATRGGGTGELFF. The V gene is TRBV24-1, the J gene TRBJ2-2; a weak D match, TRBD2 (6 bases). This CDR3 has 13 amino acids. V dropped 7 bases and J dropped 4 bases, with 9 bases sitting between them. Germline CDR1 is KGHDR and CDR2 is SFDVKD.

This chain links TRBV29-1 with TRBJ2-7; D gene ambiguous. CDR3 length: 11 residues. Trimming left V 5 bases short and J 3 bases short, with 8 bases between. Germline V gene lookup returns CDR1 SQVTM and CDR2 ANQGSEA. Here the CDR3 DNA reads TGCAGCGTTTCGGGCCTCTACGAGCAGTACTTC. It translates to CSVSGLYEQYF.

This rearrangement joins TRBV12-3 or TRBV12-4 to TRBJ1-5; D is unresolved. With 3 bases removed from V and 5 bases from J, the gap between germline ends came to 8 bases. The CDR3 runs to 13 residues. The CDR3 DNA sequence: TGTGCCAGCAGTTTCCTGAGGGATCAGCCCCAGCATTTT. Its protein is CASSFLRDQPQHF.

CDR3 in amino acids: CASSLEQGGEKLFF. Written as DNA, the CDR3 is TGCGCCAGCAGCTTGGAGCAGGGTGGAGAAAAACTGTTTTTT. The chain has TRBV5-1 and TRBJ1-4; a weak D match, TRBD1 (5 bases). The CDR3 runs to 14 residues. Germline CDR1 reads SGHRS; CDR2 reads YFSETQ. V shed 0 bases and J shed 8 bases, with 11 bases lying between them.

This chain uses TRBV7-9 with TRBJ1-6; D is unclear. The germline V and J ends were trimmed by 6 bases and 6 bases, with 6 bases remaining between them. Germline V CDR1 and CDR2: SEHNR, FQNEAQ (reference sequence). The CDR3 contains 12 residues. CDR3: CASRSSNSPLHF. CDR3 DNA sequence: TGTGCCAGCAGGTCTAGTAATTCACCCCTCCACTTT.

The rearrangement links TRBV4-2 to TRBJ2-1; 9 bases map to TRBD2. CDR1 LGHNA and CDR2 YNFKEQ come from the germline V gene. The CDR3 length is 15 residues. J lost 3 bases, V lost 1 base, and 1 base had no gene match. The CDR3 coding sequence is TGTGCCAGCAGCCAAGCTAGCGGGGACTACAATGAGCAGTTCTTC. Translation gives CASSQASGDYNEQFF.

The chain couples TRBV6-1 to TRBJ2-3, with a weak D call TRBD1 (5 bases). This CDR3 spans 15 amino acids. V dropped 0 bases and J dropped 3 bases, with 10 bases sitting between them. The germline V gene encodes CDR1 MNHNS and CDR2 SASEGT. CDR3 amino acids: CASSEAGVETDTQYF. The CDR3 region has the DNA TGTGCCAGCAGTGAAGCAGGGGTCGAGACAGATACGCAGTATTTT.

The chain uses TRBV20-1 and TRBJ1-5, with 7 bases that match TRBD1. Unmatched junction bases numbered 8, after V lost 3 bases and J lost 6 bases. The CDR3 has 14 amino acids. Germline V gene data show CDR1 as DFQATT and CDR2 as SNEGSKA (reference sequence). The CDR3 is CSASDRVYRQPQHF. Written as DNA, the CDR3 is TGCAGTGCTAGTGACAGGGTTTATCGTCAGCCCCAGCATTTT.

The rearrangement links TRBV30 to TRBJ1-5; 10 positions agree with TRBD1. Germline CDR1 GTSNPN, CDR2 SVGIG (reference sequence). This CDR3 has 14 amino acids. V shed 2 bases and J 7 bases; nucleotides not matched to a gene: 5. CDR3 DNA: TGTGCCTGGAGTTCGGGGACAGGGGAACAGCCCCAGCATTTT. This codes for CAWSSGTGEQPQHF.

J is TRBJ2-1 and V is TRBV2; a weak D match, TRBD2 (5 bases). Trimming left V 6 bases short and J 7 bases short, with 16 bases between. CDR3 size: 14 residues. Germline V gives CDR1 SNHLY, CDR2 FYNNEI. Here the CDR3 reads CASRPMLAQNEQFF. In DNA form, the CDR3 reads TGTGCCAGCAGACCGATGCTAGCTCAAAATGAGCAGTTCTTC.

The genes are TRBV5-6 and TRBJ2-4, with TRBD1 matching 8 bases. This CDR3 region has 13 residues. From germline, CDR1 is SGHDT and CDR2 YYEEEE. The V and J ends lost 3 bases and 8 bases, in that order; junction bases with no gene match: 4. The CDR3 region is CASSSGQGDIQYF. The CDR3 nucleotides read TGTGCCAGCAGCTCCGGACAGGGTGACATTCAGTACTTC.

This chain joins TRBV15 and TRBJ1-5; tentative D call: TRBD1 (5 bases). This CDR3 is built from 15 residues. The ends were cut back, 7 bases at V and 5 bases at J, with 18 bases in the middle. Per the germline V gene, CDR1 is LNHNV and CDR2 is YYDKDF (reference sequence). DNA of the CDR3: TGTGCCACCAAGGGTTTGACAGAGGCACATCAGCCCCAGCATTTT. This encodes CATKGLTEAHQPQHF.

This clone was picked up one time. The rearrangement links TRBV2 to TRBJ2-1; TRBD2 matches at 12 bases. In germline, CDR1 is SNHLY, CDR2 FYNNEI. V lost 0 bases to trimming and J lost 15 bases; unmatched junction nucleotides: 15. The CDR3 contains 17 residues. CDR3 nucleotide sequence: TGTGCCAGCAGTGAAGCCCCTTCTAGCGGGGGGGGATGGAGGACGTTCTTC. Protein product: CASSEAPSSGGGWRTFF.

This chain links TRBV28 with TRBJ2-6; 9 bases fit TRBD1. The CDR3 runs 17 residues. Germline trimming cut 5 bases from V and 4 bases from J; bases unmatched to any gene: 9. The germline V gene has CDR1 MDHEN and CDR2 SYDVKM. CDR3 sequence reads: CASSPGTGFAGANVLTF. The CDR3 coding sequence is TGTGCCAGCAGTCCCGGGACAGGGTTTGCCGGGGCCAACGTCCTGACTTTC.

CDR3 loop: CASSMAPGSYNEQFF. CDR3 nucleotide sequence: TGTGCCAGTAGTATGGCCCCGGGCTCCTACAATGAGCAGTTCTTC. The V and J genes are TRBV19 and TRBJ2-1; D gene uncertain. The CDR3 runs to 15 residues. CDR1 is LNHDA and CDR2 is SQIVND in the germline V gene (reference sequence). V gave up 3 bases and J gave up 0 bases, with 9 bases separating them.

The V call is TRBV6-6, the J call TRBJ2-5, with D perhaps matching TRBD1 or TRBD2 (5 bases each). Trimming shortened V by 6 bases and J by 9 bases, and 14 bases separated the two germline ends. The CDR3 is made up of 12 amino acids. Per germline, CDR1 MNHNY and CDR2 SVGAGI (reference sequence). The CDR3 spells CASSPGTVAQYF. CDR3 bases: TGTGCCAGCAGCCCCGGGACGGTGGCCCAGTACTTC.

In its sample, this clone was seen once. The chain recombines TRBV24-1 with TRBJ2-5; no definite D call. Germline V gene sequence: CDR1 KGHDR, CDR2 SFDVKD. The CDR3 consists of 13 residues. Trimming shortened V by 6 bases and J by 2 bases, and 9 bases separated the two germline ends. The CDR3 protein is CATSSLTQETQYF. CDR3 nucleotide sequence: TGTGCCACCAGTTCCCTTACGCAAGAGACCCAGTACTTC.

The CDR3, as DNA: TGTGCCAGCAGTTCAATAGCTCCGACAGGGATGGAAGAGCAGTACGTC. Translation: CASSSIAPTGMEEQYV. The chain recombines TRBV27 with TRBJ2-7; 7 bases line up with TRBD1. Germline V CDR1 and CDR2: MNHEY, SMNVEV (reference sequence). The CDR3 is made up of 16 amino acids. V was pared by 4 bases and J by 7 bases, with 16 bases of the junction left unmatched.

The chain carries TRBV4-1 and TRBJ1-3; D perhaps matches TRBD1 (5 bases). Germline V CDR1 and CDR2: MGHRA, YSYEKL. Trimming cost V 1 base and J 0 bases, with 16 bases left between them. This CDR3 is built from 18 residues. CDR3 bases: TGCGCCAGCAGCCAAGCGGACTTGGGACTTCTCTCTGGAAACACCATATATTTT. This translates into CASSQADLGLLSGNTIYF.

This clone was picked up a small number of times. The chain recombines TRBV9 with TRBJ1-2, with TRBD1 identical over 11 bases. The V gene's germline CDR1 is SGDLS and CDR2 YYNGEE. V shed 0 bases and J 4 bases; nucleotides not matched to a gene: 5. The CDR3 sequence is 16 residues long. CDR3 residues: CASSVGTGGAPYGYTF. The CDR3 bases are TGTGCCAGCAGCGTAGGGACAGGGGGCGCCCCCTATGGCTACACCTTC.

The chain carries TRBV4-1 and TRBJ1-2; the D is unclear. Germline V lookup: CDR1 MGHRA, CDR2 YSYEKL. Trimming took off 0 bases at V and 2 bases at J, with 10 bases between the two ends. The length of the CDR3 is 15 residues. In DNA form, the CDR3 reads TGCGCCAGCAGCCAAGATGCGGTCGGAAACTATGGCTACACCTTC. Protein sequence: CASSQDAVGNYGYTF.

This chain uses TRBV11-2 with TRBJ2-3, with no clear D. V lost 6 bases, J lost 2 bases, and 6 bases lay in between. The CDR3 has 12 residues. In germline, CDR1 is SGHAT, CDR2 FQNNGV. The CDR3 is CASSYNTDTQYF. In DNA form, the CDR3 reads TGTGCCAGCAGTTATAACACAGATACGCAGTATTTT.

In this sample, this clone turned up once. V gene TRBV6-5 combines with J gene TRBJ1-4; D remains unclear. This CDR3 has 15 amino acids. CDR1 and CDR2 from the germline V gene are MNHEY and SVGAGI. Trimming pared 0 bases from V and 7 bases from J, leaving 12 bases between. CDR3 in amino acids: CASSYSQRVSEKLFF. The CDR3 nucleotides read TGTGCCAGCAGTTACTCGCAGCGGGTTAGTGAAAAACTGTTTTTT.

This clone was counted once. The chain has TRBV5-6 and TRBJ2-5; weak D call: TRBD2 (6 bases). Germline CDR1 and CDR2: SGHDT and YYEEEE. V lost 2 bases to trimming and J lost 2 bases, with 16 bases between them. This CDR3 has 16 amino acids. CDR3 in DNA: TGTGCCAGCAGCTTCGTGGAGGGGTCTTCTCAAGAGACCCAGTACTTC. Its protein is CASSFVEGSSQETQYF.

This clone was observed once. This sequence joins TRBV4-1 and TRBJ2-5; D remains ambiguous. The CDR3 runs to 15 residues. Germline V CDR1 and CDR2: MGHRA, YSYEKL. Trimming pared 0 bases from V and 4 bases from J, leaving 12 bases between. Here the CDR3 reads CASSQEGTERETQYF. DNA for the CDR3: TGCGCCAGCAGCCAAGAAGGTACCGAGCGAGAGACCCAGTACTTC.

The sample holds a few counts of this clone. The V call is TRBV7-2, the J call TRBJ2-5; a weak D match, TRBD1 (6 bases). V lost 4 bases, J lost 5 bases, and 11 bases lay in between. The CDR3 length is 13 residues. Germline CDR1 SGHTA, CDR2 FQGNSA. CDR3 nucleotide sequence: TGTGCCAGCAGCTATACAGGGCTGGAGACCCAGTACTTC. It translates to CASSYTGLETQYF.

The CDR3 nucleotides are TGTGCCAACCTCCCCCCGGACAGGGGAAATGGAGTCTATGGCTACACCTTC. It codes for CANLPPDRGNGVYGYTF. This rearrangement joins TRBV10-3 to TRBJ1-2, with 9 bases fitting TRBD1. Germline CDR1 is ENHRY and CDR2 is SYGVKD. The CDR3 has 17 amino acids. V was pared by 10 bases and J by 4 bases, with 19 bases of the junction left unmatched.